These T cell receptor beta chains were read from a single sample in a study of shared clonotypes between healthy human individuals. Clones were read by immunoSEQ multiplex PCR, and TCRdb kept only the in-frame ones, dropping some. Among roughly 220,000 clones listed, 60% to 80% were seen once. The sample consisted of memory CD4+ T cells sorted from blood. The receptors stem from a man aged 25-40 years in good health. Both conserved end residues are part of each CDR3. Fields, in order: J gene, V gene, D gene, clone size, CDR3 DNA, CDR3 protein. A D gene is named only where the DNA matches it firmly. Where a row states a size, it is once, few, many or the class of an expanded clone; other rows omit it.

J gene: TRBJ2-7
V gene: TRBV5-4
D gene: TRBD1
clone size: .
CDR3 DNA: TGTGCCAGCAGCAGAGCCGGGACAGGGGTCGACGAGCAGTACTTC
CDR3 protein: CASSRAGTGVDEQYF

J gene: TRBJ2-7
V gene: TRBV6-6
D gene: TRBD1
clone size: few
CDR3 DNA: TGTGCCAGCAGTCTCCCGGGACAGGGGGCGGCCTACGAGCAGTACTTC
CDR3 protein: CASSLPGQGAAYEQYF

J gene: TRBJ2-5
V gene: TRBV11-2
D gene: TRBD2
clone size: .
CDR3 DNA: TGTGCCAGCAGCCCATCCATGACTAGCGGCGAGACCCAGTACTTC
CDR3 protein: CASSPSMTSGETQYF

J gene: TRBJ2-7
V gene: TRBV7-6
D gene: TRBD2
clone size: .
CDR3 DNA: TGTGCCAGCAGCTTAGGCCCGCTTTTGGGGACTAGCGGCTACGAGCAGTACTTC
CDR3 protein: CASSLGPLLGTSGYEQYF

J gene: TRBJ2-6
V gene: TRBV5-6
D gene: .
clone size: .
CDR3 DNA: TGTGCCAGCAGCTCCGAGGTGGTGGCTGGGGCCAACGTCCTGACTTTC
CDR3 protein: CASSSEVVAGANVLTF

J gene: TRBJ2-1
V gene: TRBV27
D gene: TRBD2
clone size: few
CDR3 DNA: TGTGCCAGCAGCGACAGACTAGCGGGATTGGGCAGAGAGCAGTTCTTC
CDR3 protein: CASSDRLAGLGREQFF

J gene: TRBJ2-7
V gene: TRBV11-2
D gene: .
clone size: .
CDR3 DNA: TGTGCCAGCAGCTCCCCTTACGAGCAGTACTTC
CDR3 protein: CASSSPYEQYF

J gene: TRBJ2-1
V gene: TRBV6-1
D gene: .
clone size: .
CDR3 DNA: TGTGCCAGCAGTGGGTCTAGCGTCTCCTACAATGAGCAGTTCTTC
CDR3 protein: CASSGSSVSYNEQFF

J gene: TRBJ2-1
V gene: TRBV10-1
D gene: .
clone size: .
CDR3 DNA: TGCGCCAGCAGTACTGGACTGGCCCACAATGAGCAGTTCTTC
CDR3 protein: CASSTGLAHNEQFF

J gene: TRBJ2-6
V gene: TRBV5-4
D gene: .
clone size: .
CDR3 DNA: TGTGCCAGCAGCTTACCCTCAGGGGCTGGGGCCAACGTCCTGACTTTC
CDR3 protein: CASSLPSGAGANVLTF

J gene: TRBJ2-7
V gene: TRBV5-6
D gene: .
clone size: .
CDR3 DNA: TGTGCCAGCAGCTTGGTCGCAGGGAGCTCCTACGAGCAGTACTTC
CDR3 protein: CASSLVAGSSYEQYF

J gene: TRBJ2-7
V gene: TRBV13
D gene: .
clone size: few
CDR3 DNA: TGTGCCAGCAGCTTAGTAGGGCGCAGAAACGAGCAGTACTTC
CDR3 protein: CASSLVGRRNEQYF

J gene: TRBJ2-3
V gene: TRBV10-1
D gene: .
clone size: .
CDR3 DNA: TGCGCCAGCAGTGAGTCGTTAGCGGGCACAGATACGCAGTATTTT
CDR3 protein: CASSESLAGTDTQYF

J gene: TRBJ2-7
V gene: TRBV10-3
D gene: TRBD1
clone size: .
CDR3 DNA: TGTGCCATCACCCGGGACAGGGGGCGCTCAGACGAGCAGTACTTC
CDR3 protein: CAITRDRGRSDEQYF

J gene: TRBJ2-3
V gene: TRBV9
D gene: .
clone size: .
CDR3 DNA: TGTGCCAGCAGCGTAGCATTAGCAGATACGCAGTATTTT
CDR3 protein: CASSVALADTQYF

J gene: TRBJ1-1
V gene: TRBV19
D gene: .
clone size: once
CDR3 DNA: TGTGCCAGTAGAGTAATACAGGGAGTGAACACTGAAGCTTTCTTT
CDR3 protein: CASRVIQGVNTEAFF

J gene: TRBJ2-1
V gene: TRBV5-1
D gene: TRBD2
clone size: .
CDR3 DNA: TGCGCCAGCAGCCAGCTAGCGGGAGATAACAATGAGCAGTTCTTC
CDR3 protein: CASSQLAGDNNEQFF

J gene: TRBJ2-2
V gene: TRBV9
D gene: TRBD2
clone size: few
CDR3 DNA: TGTGCCAGCAGCCCATCGACTAGCGGGGGGCCACTCACCGGGGAGCTGTTTTTT
CDR3 protein: CASSPSTSGGPLTGELFF

J gene: TRBJ1-1
V gene: TRBV28
D gene: .
clone size: few
CDR3 DNA: TGTGCCAGCACCTCACTCACGGGGACGGCTTTCTTT
CDR3 protein: CASTSLTGTAFF

J gene: TRBJ2-7
V gene: TRBV9
D gene: .
clone size: .
CDR3 DNA: TGTGCCAGCAGCGTAGCCCCGGGACAAGAGTACGAGCAGTACTTC
CDR3 protein: CASSVAPGQEYEQYF

J gene: TRBJ2-1
V gene: TRBV10-3
D gene: TRBD2
clone size: .
CDR3 DNA: TGTGCCATCAGTGAGTCATTAGCGGGAGGGATGGGTGAGCAGTTCTTC
CDR3 protein: CAISESLAGGMGEQFF

J gene: TRBJ2-2
V gene: TRBV28
D gene: .
clone size: .
CDR3 DNA: TGTGCCAGCAGTTTATTGGCTGTCGGGGAGCTGTTTTTT
CDR3 protein: CASSLLAVGELFF

J gene: TRBJ2-5
V gene: TRBV9
D gene: TRBD1
clone size: .
CDR3 DNA: TGTGCCAGCAGCGTAGGGGTGGGACAGGAGACCCAGTACTTC
CDR3 protein: CASSVGVGQETQYF

J gene: TRBJ1-4
V gene: TRBV5-1
D gene: TRBD1
clone size: .
CDR3 DNA: TGCGCCAGCAGCTCGGGACAGCCGAATGAAAAACTGTTTTTT
CDR3 protein: CASSSGQPNEKLFF

J gene: TRBJ2-2
V gene: TRBV11-2
D gene: TRBD1
clone size: .
CDR3 DNA: TGTGCCGGAGGACAGGGTAACACCGGGGAGCTGTTTTTT
CDR3 protein: CAGGQGNTGELFF

J gene: TRBJ2-3
V gene: TRBV7-2
D gene: .
clone size: .
CDR3 DNA: TGTGCCAGCAGCTCTCAGGTAACGAGTGGTACGCAGTATTTT
CDR3 protein: CASSSQVTSGTQYF

J gene: TRBJ2-7
V gene: TRBV7-2
D gene: .
clone size: many
CDR3 DNA: TGTGCCAGCACTGGTGATACCTACGAGCAGTACTTC
CDR3 protein: CASTGDTYEQYF

J gene: TRBJ1-4
V gene: TRBV19
D gene: .
clone size: .
CDR3 DNA: TGTGCCAGTAGTATTCTCAAGAGTTGGAATGAAAAACTGTTTTTT
CDR3 protein: CASSILKSWNEKLFF

J gene: TRBJ2-1
V gene: TRBV28
D gene: .
clone size: few
CDR3 DNA: TGTGCCAGCGTGTCGGGGGGCCAAAATGAGCAGTTCTTC
CDR3 protein: CASVSGGQNEQFF

J gene: TRBJ1-2
V gene: TRBV28
D gene: TRBD1
clone size: .
CDR3 DNA: TGTGCCAGCAGTGGGACAGGGAATCTCTATGGCTACACCTTC
CDR3 protein: CASSGTGNLYGYTF

J gene: TRBJ2-7
V gene: TRBV5-5
D gene: .
clone size: few
CDR3 DNA: TGTGCCAGCAGCTCTAGCCCCCAACCGATATACGAGCAGTACTTC
CDR3 protein: CASSSSPQPIYEQYF

J gene: TRBJ1-2
V gene: TRBV25-1
D gene: .
clone size: .
CDR3 DNA: TGTGCCAGCAGTGAAATGTCCCCTTCCTATGGCTACACCTTC
CDR3 protein: CASSEMSPSYGYTF

J gene: TRBJ1-1
V gene: TRBV5-1
D gene: .
clone size: .
CDR3 DNA: TGCGCCAGCAGCTTCAACTTAGCCTCGAACACTGAAGCTTTCTTT
CDR3 protein: CASSFNLASNTEAFF

J gene: TRBJ1-5
V gene: TRBV27
D gene: .
clone size: once
CDR3 DNA: TGTGCCAGCAGTTTAGGAACAGGTTATCAGCCCCAGCATTTT
CDR3 protein: CASSLGTGYQPQHF

J gene: TRBJ1-2
V gene: TRBV30
D gene: .
clone size: few
CDR3 DNA: TGTGCTTCTTACCTTGAAGGGAGTTTTGGCTACACCTTC
CDR3 protein: CASYLEGSFGYTF

J gene: TRBJ2-1
V gene: TRBV6-1
D gene: TRBD2
clone size: .
CDR3 DNA: TGTGCCAGCAGTGAATCAAATTCGGGACTAGCTTACAATGAGCAGTTCTTC
CDR3 protein: CASSESNSGLAYNEQFF

J gene: TRBJ1-1
V gene: TRBV29-1
D gene: .
clone size: few
CDR3 DNA: TGCAGCGCCCAGGGGTTGGAAGCTTTCTTT
CDR3 protein: CSAQGLEAFF

J gene: TRBJ2-2
V gene: TRBV6-1
D gene: TRBD1
clone size: .
CDR3 DNA: TGTGCCAGCCGGGACAGGGGGAAAGGGGAGCTGTTTTTT
CDR3 protein: CASRDRGKGELFF

J gene: TRBJ2-1
V gene: TRBV15
D gene: .
clone size: .
CDR3 DNA: TGTGCCACCAGCTTTGGGGGCTCCTACAATGAGCAGTTCTTC
CDR3 protein: CATSFGGSYNEQFF

J gene: TRBJ2-7
V gene: TRBV29-1
D gene: .
clone size: .
CDR3 DNA: TGCAGCGTTGTAGCGTCGAGCTCCTACGAGCAGTACTTC
CDR3 protein: CSVVASSSYEQYF

J gene: TRBJ2-7
V gene: TRBV11-2
D gene: TRBD2
clone size: .
CDR3 DNA: TGTGCCAGCAGCTTTACTAGCGGGAGCATTGGTGTGTACGAGCAGTACTTC
CDR3 protein: CASSFTSGSIGVYEQYF

J gene: TRBJ2-1
V gene: TRBV5-1
D gene: TRBD2
clone size: .
CDR3 DNA: TGCGCCAGCAGCAAGGCCCGACTAGCGGGAGCCCAAGAGCAGTTCTTC
CDR3 protein: CASSKARLAGAQEQFF

J gene: TRBJ2-7
V gene: TRBV20-1
D gene: .
clone size: .
CDR3 DNA: TGCAGTGCTAGAGGGCCTGGCGAGCAGTACTTC
CDR3 protein: CSARGPGEQYF

J gene: TRBJ1-2
V gene: TRBV5-4
D gene: .
clone size: .
CDR3 DNA: TGTGCCAGCAGCTCCCTAACAGGAACTACTAACTATGGCTACACCTTC
CDR3 protein: CASSSLTGTTNYGYTF

J gene: TRBJ1-1
V gene: TRBV5-1
D gene: .
clone size: .
CDR3 DNA: TGCGCCAGCAGCTTGGCTGGGGGCTGGAACACTGAAGCTTTCTTT
CDR3 protein: CASSLAGGWNTEAFF

J gene: TRBJ2-7
V gene: TRBV6-1
D gene: TRBD1
clone size: .
CDR3 DNA: TGTGCCAGCAGTGAACGGGACAGGGTAGGAGAGCAGTACTTC
CDR3 protein: CASSERDRVGEQYF

J gene: TRBJ1-4
V gene: TRBV19
D gene: TRBD1
clone size: .
CDR3 DNA: TGTGCCAGTAGGCTACAGGGGGCCGCGGAAAAACTGTTTTTT
CDR3 protein: CASRLQGAAEKLFF

J gene: TRBJ2-2
V gene: TRBV7-3
D gene: .
clone size: .
CDR3 DNA: TGTGCCAGCAGCTTAAACCCGGGGCCGAACACCGGGGAGCTGTTTTTT
CDR3 protein: CASSLNPGPNTGELFF

J gene: TRBJ2-1
V gene: TRBV5-4
D gene: .
clone size: .
CDR3 DNA: TGTGCCAGCAGCTTGGAGGCCAGGGAAGGTGAGCAGTTCTTC
CDR3 protein: CASSLEAREGEQFF

J gene: TRBJ1-5
V gene: TRBV28
D gene: .
clone size: .
CDR3 DNA: TGTGCCAGCAACTTGGGGGTTGGGGGCAATCAGCCCCAGCATTTT
CDR3 protein: CASNLGVGGNQPQHF

J gene: TRBJ2-1
V gene: TRBV10-3
D gene: .
clone size: many
CDR3 DNA: TGTGCCATCAGTGAGTACAATGAGCAGTTCTTC
CDR3 protein: CAISEYNEQFF

J gene: TRBJ1-2
V gene: TRBV18
D gene: TRBD1
clone size: once
CDR3 DNA: TGTGCCAGCTCACTACAGGGGACGAACTATGGCTACACCTTC
CDR3 protein: CASSLQGTNYGYTF

J gene: TRBJ2-1
V gene: TRBV9
D gene: .
clone size: many
CDR3 DNA: TGTGCCAGCAGCGTAGGTTCCGGGGGTGAGCAGTTCTTC
CDR3 protein: CASSVGSGGEQFF

J gene: TRBJ1-4
V gene: TRBV2
D gene: .
clone size: .
CDR3 DNA: TGTGCCGGAAAACAGGAGATTGCAACTAATGAAAAACTGTTTTTT
CDR3 protein: CAGKQEIATNEKLFF